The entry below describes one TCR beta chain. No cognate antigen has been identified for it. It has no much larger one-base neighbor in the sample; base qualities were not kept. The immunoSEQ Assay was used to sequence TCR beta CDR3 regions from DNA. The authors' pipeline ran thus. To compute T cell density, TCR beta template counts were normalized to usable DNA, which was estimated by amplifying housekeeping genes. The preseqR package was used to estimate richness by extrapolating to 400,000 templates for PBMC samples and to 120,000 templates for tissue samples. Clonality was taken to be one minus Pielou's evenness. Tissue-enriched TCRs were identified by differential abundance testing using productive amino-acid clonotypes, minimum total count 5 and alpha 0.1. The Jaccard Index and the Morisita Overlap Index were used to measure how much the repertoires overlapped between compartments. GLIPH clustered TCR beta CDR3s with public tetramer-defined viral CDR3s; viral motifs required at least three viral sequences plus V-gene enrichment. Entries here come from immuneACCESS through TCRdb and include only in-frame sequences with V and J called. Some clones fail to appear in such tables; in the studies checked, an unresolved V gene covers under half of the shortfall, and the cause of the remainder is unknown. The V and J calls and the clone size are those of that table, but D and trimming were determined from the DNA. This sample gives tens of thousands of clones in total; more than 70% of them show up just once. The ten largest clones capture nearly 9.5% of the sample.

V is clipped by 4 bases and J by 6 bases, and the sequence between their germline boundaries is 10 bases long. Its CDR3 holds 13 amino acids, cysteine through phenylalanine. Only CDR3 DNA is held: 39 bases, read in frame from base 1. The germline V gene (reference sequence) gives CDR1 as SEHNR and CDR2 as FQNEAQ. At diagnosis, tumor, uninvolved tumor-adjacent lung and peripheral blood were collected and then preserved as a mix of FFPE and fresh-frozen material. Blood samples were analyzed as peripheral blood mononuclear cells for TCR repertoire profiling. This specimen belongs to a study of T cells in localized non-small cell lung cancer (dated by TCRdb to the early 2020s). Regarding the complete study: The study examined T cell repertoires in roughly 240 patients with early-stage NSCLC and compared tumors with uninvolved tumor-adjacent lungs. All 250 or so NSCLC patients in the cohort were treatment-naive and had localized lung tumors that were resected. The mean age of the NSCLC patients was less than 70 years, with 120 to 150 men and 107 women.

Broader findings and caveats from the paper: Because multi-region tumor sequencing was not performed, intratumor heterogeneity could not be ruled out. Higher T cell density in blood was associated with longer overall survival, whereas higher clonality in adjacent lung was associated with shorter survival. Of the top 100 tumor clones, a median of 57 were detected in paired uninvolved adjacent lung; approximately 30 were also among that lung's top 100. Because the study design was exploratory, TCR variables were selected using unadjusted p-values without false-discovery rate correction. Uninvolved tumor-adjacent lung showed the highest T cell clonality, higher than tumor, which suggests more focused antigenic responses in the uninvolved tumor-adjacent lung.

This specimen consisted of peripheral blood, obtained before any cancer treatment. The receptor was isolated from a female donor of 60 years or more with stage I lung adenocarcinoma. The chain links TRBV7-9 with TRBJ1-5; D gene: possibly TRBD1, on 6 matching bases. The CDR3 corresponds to CASSSRDTQPQHF. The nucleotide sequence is TGTGCCAGCAGCTCCCGGGACACTCAGCCCCAGCATTTT.